A single sample gave rise to the 22 T cell receptor beta chains below, sequenced in a study of blood T cell repertoires in COVID-19. Some clones are missing from TCRdb's copy, which holds only in-frame ones; the method was immunoSEQ multiplex PCR. The top ten hold about 7% of the sample, which has 300,000 to 400,000 clones, 88% seen once. Specimen: peripheral blood. These receptor sequences come from a woman in her 70s with COVID-19, enrolled during active disease.

The V and J genes are TRBV5-1 and TRBJ2-7; D possibly corresponds to TRBD1 (6 bases). Trimming pared 3 bases from V and 0 bases from J, leaving 16 bases between. The germline V gene has CDR1 SGHRS and CDR2 YFSETQ. This CDR3 is built from 16 residues. The CDR3 bases are TGCGCCAGCAGCTCCCTGGGACAACTTAGCTCCTACGAGCAGTACTTC. Protein sequence: CASSSLGQLSSYEQYF.

The V call is TRBV27, the J call TRBJ2-1, with D perhaps matching TRBD2 (6 bases). V lost 5 bases, J lost 1 base, and 18 bases lay in between. Germline V gene lookup returns CDR1 MNHEY and CDR2 SMNVEV (reference sequence). This CDR3 contains 17 residues. The CDR3 spells CASSILVTGGSYNEQFF. The DNA for the CDR3 is TGTGCCAGCAGTATCCTCGTCACCGGGGGTTCCTACAATGAGCAGTTCTTC.

The genes are TRBV7-2 and TRBJ1-2, with 10 nucleotides matching TRBD1. This CDR3 has 16 amino acids. Germline V gives CDR1 SGHTA, CDR2 FQGNSA. The V segment lost 3 bases and the J segment 6 bases; nucleotides outside the gene matches: 10. CDR3 DNA sequence: TGTGCCAGCAGCTTCCGGACAGGGGGGGTCACCGATGGCTACACCTTC. It yields the protein CASSFRTGGVTDGYTF.

The V and J genes are TRBV5-1 and TRBJ1-4; D is uncertain. This CDR3 region has 14 residues. The V and J ends lost 5 bases and 4 bases respectively, with 12 bases between them. CDR1 SGHRS and CDR2 YFSETQ come from the germline V gene. The CDR3 bases are TGCGCCAGCAGTACCGGGTCGGGTAATGAAAAACTGTTTTTT. As protein: CASSTGSGNEKLFF.

This clone is a singleton in its sample. This may be a read error, as it is one base from a much larger clone. The CDR3 sequence: CASSSGTGANYGYTF. The CDR3 DNA reads TGTGCCAGCAGTTCCGGGACAGGAGCTAACTATGGCTACACCTTC. The chain employs TRBV27 and TRBJ1-2; TRBD1 matches 8 bases. This CDR3 comprises 15 residues. Unmatched junction bases numbered 4, after V lost 4 bases and J lost 0 bases. Germline CDR1 and CDR2: MNHEY and SMNVEV (reference sequence).

The chain links TRBV5-6 to TRBJ1-2; D remains ambiguous. CDR1 SGHDT and CDR2 YYEEEE come from the germline V gene. This CDR3 has 14 amino acids. V was clipped by 2 bases and J by 3 bases, with 11 bases between them. This CDR3 is CASSFTQTYYGYTF. As DNA, the CDR3 is TGTGCCAGCAGCTTTACACAAACCTACTATGGCTACACCTTC.

The chain recombines TRBV2 with TRBJ2-5, with TRBD2 matching over 11 bases. V shed 10 bases and J 4 bases; nucleotides not matched to a gene: 5. This CDR3 region has 13 residues. CDR1 SNHLY and CDR2 FYNNEI come from the germline V gene. CDR3 residues: CATLGTSGETQYF. In nucleotides, the CDR3 is TGTGCCACCTTGGGGACTAGCGGAGAGACCCAGTACTTC.

The chain uses TRBV9 and TRBJ1-3, with TRBD1 matching over 7 bases. V gave up 4 bases and J gave up 4 bases; unmatched junction bases: 8. In germline, CDR1 is SGDLS, CDR2 YYNGEE. This CDR3 region has 15 residues. The CDR3 loop reads CASSPSDRVGNTIYF. The DNA for the CDR3 is TGTGCCAGCAGCCCGAGTGACAGGGTCGGAAACACCATATATTTT.

The chain employs TRBV30 and TRBJ1-1; weak D call: TRBD1 (5 bases). V was cut by 0 bases and J by 5 bases, with 13 bases left in between. The CDR3 loop spans 14 amino acids. The germline V gene encodes CDR1 GTSNPN and CDR2 SVGIG (reference sequence). The CDR3 DNA reads TGTGCCTGGAGTGTGGGGGGTAGATGGACTGAAGCTTTCTTT. It encodes CAWSVGGRWTEAFF.

The chain is built from TRBV24-1 and TRBJ1-1, with D possibly TRBD1 on 6 matching bases. The CDR3 length is 15 residues. V was cut by 2 bases and J by 4 bases, with 13 bases left in between. Germline V gene sequence: CDR1 KGHDR, CDR2 SFDVKD. CDR3 DNA: TGTGCCACCAGTGATTCCGGGACATCTGGCACTGAAGCTTTCTTT. Its translation is CATSDSGTSGTEAFF.

This sequence joins TRBV5-6 and TRBJ1-2, with D possibly being TRBD1 (6 bases). CDR1 and CDR2 from the germline V gene are SGHDT and YYEEEE. This CDR3 is built from 13 residues. V gave up 4 bases and J gave up 5 bases, with 12 bases separating them. In DNA form, the CDR3 reads TGTGCCAGCAGCGCAGGGACAAGTTATGGCTACACCTTC. This sequence encodes CASSAGTSYGYTF.

The sample holds one count of this clone. The chain links TRBV4-1 to TRBJ1-2; tentative D call: TRBD1 (6 bases). Germline V gives CDR1 MGHRA, CDR2 YSYEKL. The V gene lost 6 bases and the J gene lost 8 bases, with 10 bases spanning the gap. This CDR3 region has 11 residues. CDR3 bases: TGCGCCAGCAGACAGGGTCTAGGCTACACCTTC. Amino acids: CASRQGLGYTF.

The chain couples TRBV12-3 or TRBV12-4 to TRBJ2-7; possibly TRBD1 for D (5 bases). The CDR3 spans 11 residues. Between the trimmed V and J ends, which lost 4 bases and 5 bases, there was a span of 6 bases. The CDR3, as DNA: TGTGCCAGCAGTTGGGGCGACGAGCAGTACTTC. Amino acid sequence: CASSWGDEQYF.

The chain joins TRBV29-1 to TRBJ1-2; D unclear. The CDR3 consists of 11 residues. V was shortened by 4 bases and J by 3 bases, with 6 bases between the two germline ends. CDR1 SQVTM and CDR2 ANQGSEA come from the germline V gene. The CDR3 spells CSVGADYGYTF. CDR3 DNA: TGCAGCGTTGGGGCAGACTATGGCTACACCTTC.

The chain uses TRBV19 and TRBJ1-2; 7 positions agree with TRBD1. The germline gives CDR1 LNHDA, CDR2 SQIVND (reference sequence). The CDR3 has 13 amino acids. J lost 4 bases, V lost 3 bases, and 2 bases had no gene match. Here the CDR3 reads CASSIQGGYGYTF. CDR3 DNA: TGTGCCAGTAGTATTCAGGGGGGCTATGGCTACACCTTC.

V and J are TRBV14 and TRBJ2-2, with D possibly TRBD2 on 5 matching bases. The germline gives CDR1 SGHDN, CDR2 FVKESK. CDR3 length: 15 amino acids. Trimming removed 1 base at V and 11 bases at J, with 17 bases between. The CDR3 DNA reads as TGTGCCAGCAGCCAAGTAGTTAATCACCGGGGTGAGCTGTTTTTT. Translation: CASSQVVNHRGELFF.

This chain uses TRBV18 with TRBJ1-1; 8 bases align to TRBD1. The CDR3 is 14 residues long. CDR1 and CDR2 (germline): KGHSH, LQKENI. J lost 7 bases, V lost 0 bases, and 4 bases had no gene match. The CDR3 sequence: CASSPPAGGLEAFF. The CDR3 bases are TGTGCCAGCTCACCACCGGCAGGGGGCCTTGAAGCTTTCTTT.

The V call is TRBV7-9, the J call TRBJ1-6; weak D call: TRBD1 (6 bases). Between the trimmed V and J ends, which lost 4 bases and 8 bases, there was a span of 15 bases. The CDR3 has 15 residues. The germline V gene has CDR1 SEHNR and CDR2 FQNEAQ (reference sequence). CDR3 in amino acids: CASSSQGSRDSPLHF. In DNA form, the CDR3 reads TGTGCCAGCAGCTCACAGGGCAGCCGGGATTCACCCCTCCACTTT.

V usage is TRBV14 and J usage is TRBJ1-2; the match to TRBD1 covers 9 bases. This CDR3 comprises 18 residues. The germline V gene has CDR1 SGHDN and CDR2 FVKESK. V trimming: 4 bases; J trimming: 6 bases; junction bases outside the gene matches: 18. The CDR3 DNA follows: TGTGCCAGCAGCCGCCGATTCAAGTCGGGACAGGGATTCCATGGCTACACCTTC. The encoded protein is CASSRRFKSGQGFHGYTF.

The chain carries TRBV5-1 and TRBJ2-1, with 12 bases lining up with TRBD2. J was trimmed by 3 bases and V by 8 bases; bases with no gene match: 9. CDR1 and CDR2 from the germline V gene are SGHRS and YFSETQ. The CDR3 covers 16 residues. The CDR3 nucleotides are TGCGCCAGTGCCGGACTAGCGGGGAGAAACTACAATGAGCAGTTCTTC. Amino acids: CASAGLAGRNYNEQFF.

The chain employs TRBV2 and TRBJ2-1, with D possibly TRBD2 on 5 matching bases. Trimming pared 2 bases from V and 12 bases from J, leaving 23 bases between. Germline V gene data show CDR1 as SNHLY and CDR2 as FYNNEI. This CDR3 region has 16 residues. The chain's CDR3 is CASSEYYSAVAAGQFF. The CDR3 DNA reads as TGTGCCAGCAGTGAATATTATAGCGCGGTCGCAGCTGGGCAGTTCTTC.

The rearrangement links TRBV19 to TRBJ2-7, with TRBD1 matching over 8 bases. CDR3 size: 14 residues. V shed 5 bases, J shed 2 bases, and the junction held 5 bases outside the gene matches. Germline assignment: CDR1 LNHDA and CDR2 SQIVND (reference sequence). CDR3 in amino acids: CASSPGQGPYEQYF. CDR3 nucleotides: TGTGCCAGTAGTCCAGGACAGGGTCCCTACGAGCAGTACTTC.